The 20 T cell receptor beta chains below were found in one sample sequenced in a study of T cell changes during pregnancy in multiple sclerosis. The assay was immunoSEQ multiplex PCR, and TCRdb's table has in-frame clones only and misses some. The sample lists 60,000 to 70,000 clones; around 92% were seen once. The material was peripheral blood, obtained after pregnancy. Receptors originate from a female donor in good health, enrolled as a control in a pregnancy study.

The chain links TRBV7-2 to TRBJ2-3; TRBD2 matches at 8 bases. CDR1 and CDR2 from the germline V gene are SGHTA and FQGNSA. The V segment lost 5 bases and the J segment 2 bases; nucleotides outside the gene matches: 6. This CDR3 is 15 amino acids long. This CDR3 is CASSPSGYLTDTQYF. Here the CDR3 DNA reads TGTGCCAGCAGCCCTAGCGGGTACCTCACAGATACGCAGTATTTT.

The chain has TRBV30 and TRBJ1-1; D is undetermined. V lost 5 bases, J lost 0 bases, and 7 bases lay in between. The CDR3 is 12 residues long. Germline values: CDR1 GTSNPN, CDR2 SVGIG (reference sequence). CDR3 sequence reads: CAWGPLNTEAFF. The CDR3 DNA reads TGTGCCTGGGGGCCCCTGAACACTGAAGCTTTCTTT.

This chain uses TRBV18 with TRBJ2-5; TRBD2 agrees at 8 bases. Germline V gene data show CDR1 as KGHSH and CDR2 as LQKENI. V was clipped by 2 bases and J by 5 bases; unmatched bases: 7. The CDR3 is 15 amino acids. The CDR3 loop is CASSPERGRAETQYF. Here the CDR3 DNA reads TGTGCCAGCTCACCAGAGCGGGGGCGAGCGGAGACCCAGTACTTC.

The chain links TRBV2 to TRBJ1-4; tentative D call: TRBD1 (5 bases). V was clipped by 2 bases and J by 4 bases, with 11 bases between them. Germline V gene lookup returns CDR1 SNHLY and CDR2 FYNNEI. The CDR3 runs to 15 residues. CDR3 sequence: CASSEMGGYNEKLFF. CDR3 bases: TGTGCCAGCAGTGAAATGGGGGGATATAATGAAAAACTGTTTTTT.

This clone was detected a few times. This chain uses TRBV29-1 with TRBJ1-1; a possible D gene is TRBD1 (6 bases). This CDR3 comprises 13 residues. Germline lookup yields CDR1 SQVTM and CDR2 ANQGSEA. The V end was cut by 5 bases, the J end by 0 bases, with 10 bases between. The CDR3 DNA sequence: TGCAGCGTTACGGGACACCTGAACACTGAAGCTTTCTTT. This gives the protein CSVTGHLNTEAFF.

CDR3 coding DNA: TGCGCCAGCAGTCCCGGTGGTTTCCAGAACACCGGGGAGCTGTTTTTT. Amino acids: CASSPGGFQNTGELFF. This chain uses TRBV5-1 with TRBJ2-2; D uncertain. CDR1 is SGHRS, CDR2 YFSETQ, per germline. The CDR3 has 16 amino acids. Trimming pared 5 bases from V and 1 base from J, leaving 15 bases between.

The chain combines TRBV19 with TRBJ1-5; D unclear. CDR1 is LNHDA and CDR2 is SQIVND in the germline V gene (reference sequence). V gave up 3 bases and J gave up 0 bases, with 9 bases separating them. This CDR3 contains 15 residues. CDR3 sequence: CASSIGAYSNQPQHF. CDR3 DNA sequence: TGTGCCAGTAGTATCGGAGCATATAGCAATCAGCCCCAGCATTTT.

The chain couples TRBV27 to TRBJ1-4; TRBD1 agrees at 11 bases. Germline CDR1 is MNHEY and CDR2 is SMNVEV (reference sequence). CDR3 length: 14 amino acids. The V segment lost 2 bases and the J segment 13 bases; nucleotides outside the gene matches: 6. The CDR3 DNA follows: TGTGCCAGCAGTTTAGGGACAGGGGGGGGTACACTGTTTTTT. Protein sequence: CASSLGTGGGTLFF.

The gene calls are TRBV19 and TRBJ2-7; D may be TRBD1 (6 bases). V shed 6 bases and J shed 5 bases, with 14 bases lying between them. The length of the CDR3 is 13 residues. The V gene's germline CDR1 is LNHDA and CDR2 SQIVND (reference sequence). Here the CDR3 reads CASSGQYLDEQYF. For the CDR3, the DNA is TGTGCCAGTAGCGGACAGTACTTAGACGAGCAGTACTTC.

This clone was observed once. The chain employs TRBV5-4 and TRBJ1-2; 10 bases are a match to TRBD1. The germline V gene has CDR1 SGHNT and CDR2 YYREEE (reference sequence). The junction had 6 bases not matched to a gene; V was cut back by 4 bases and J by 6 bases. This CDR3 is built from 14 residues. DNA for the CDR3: TGTGCCAGCAGCCAGGGACAGGGGTCCCATGGCTACACCTTC. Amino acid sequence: CASSQGQGSHGYTF.

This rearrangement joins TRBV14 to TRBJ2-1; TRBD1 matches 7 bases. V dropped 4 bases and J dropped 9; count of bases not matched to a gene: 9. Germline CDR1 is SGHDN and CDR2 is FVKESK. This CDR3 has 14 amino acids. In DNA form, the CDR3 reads TGTGCCAGCAGCCGTACACAGGGGATTGGTGAGCAGTTCTTC. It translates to CASSRTQGIGEQFF.

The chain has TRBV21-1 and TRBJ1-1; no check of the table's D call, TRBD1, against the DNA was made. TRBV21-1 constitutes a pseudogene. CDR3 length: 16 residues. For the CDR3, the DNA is TGTGCCAGCAGCCTAACGCTCAGGGCCTTGAACACTGAAGCTTTCTTT. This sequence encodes CASSLTLRALNTEAFF.

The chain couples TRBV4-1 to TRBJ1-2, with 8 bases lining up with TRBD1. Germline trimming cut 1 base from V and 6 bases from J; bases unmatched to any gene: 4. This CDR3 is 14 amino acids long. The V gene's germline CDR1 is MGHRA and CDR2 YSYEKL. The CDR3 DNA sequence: TGCGCCAGCAGCCAAGGAAAACAGGGGGATGGCTACACCTTC. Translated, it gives CASSQGKQGDGYTF.

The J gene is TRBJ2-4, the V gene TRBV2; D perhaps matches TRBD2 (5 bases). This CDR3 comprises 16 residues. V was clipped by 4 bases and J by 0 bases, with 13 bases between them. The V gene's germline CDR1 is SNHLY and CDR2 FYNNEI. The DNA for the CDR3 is TGTGCCAGCAGTGTCGAAAGCGGACTAGCCAAAAACATTCAGTACTTC. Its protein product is CASSVESGLAKNIQYF.

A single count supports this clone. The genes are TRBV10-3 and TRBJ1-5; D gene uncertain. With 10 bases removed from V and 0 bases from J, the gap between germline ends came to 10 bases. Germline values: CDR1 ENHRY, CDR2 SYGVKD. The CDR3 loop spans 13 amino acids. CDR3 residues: CATTADSNQPQHF. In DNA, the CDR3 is TGTGCCACCACAGCAGATAGCAATCAGCCCCAGCATTTT.

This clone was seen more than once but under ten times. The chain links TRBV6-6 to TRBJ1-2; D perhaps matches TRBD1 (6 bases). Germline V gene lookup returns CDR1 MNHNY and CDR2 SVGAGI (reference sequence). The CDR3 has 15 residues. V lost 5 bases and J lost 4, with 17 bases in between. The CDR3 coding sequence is TGTGCCAGCAGTCAACGAATACAGGGATCCTATGGCTACACCTTC. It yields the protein CASSQRIQGSYGYTF.

The CDR3 region is CASSPTRGEETQYF. The CDR3, as DNA: TGTGCCAGCAGCCCTACCCGGGGAGAAGAGACCCAGTACTTC. This sequence joins TRBV28 and TRBJ2-5, with a weak D call TRBD2 (5 bases). Germline V gene lookup returns CDR1 MDHEN and CDR2 SYDVKM. V was clipped by 6 bases and J by 3 bases, with 14 bases between them. The CDR3 consists of 14 residues.

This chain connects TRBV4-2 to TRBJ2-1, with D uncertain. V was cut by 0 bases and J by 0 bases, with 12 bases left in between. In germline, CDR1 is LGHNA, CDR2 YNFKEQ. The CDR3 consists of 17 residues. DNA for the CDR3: TGTGCCAGCAGCCAAGAACGCGGCGCGAGCTCCTACAATGAGCAGTTCTTC. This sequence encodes CASSQERGASSYNEQFF.

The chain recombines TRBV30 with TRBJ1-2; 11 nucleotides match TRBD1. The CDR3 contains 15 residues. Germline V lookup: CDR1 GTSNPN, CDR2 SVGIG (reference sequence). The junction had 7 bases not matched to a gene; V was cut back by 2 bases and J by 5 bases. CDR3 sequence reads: CAWSLLGQGGYGYTF. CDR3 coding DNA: TGTGCCTGGAGTCTCTTGGGACAGGGGGGTTATGGCTACACCTTC.

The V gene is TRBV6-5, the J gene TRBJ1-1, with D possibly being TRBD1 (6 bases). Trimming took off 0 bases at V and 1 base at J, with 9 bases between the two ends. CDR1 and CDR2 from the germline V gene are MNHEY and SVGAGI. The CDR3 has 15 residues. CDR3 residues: CASSYSDRGNTEAFF. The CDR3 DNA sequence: TGTGCCAGCAGTTACTCGGACAGAGGGAACACTGAAGCTTTCTTT.